This T cell receptor beta chain was sequenced for a study of Graves' ophthalmopathy and Graves' hyperthyroidism. Study at large: The collection of peripheral blood took place at initial diagnosis, before any treatment.

Notes on the study in general: Also, most clonotypes expanded in the thyroid above 0.001 frequency appeared in blood. Progression of ophthalmopathy was predicted by the model with 60% to 71% sensitivity and around 72% specificity.

Concerning this clonotype itself: The target antigen is unknown.

The V end lost 8 bases, the J end lost 2 bases, and 15 bases lay between the germline ends. This CDR3 comprises 13 residues. CDR1 and CDR2 from the germline V gene are SQVTM and ANQGSEA. The study amplified TCR beta CDR3 regions using RNA transcripts. RT-PCR with HTBI primers came first, then second-round multiplex PCR. TCRdb processed the multiplex PCR reads anew with MiXCR; each CDR3 protein has one entry. Of 600,000 to 950,000 distinct CDR3 sequences listed, roughly 41% are singletons. This clonotype was sampled from an adult man with Graves' ophthalmopathy. V gene TRBV29-1 combines with J gene TRBJ1-2; D is ambiguous. Sequencing was carried out using peripheral blood. CDR3 region: CSFGLGKNYGYTF. The CDR3, as DNA: TGCAGCTTCGGGCTCGGGAAGAACTATGGCTACACCTTC.